What follows are 22 T cell receptor beta chains derived from one specimen sequenced in a study of T cells in Graves' hyperthyroidism and ophthalmopathy (dated by TCRdb to the late 2010s). The library was built by means of multiplex PCR. This sample was sequenced with an Illumina HiSeq 2000. The TCR beta CDR3 regions were amplified from the RNA transcripts. The TCR CDR3 was subjected to a first round of RT-PCR using the HTBI primer set and the Qiagen OneStep RT-PCR kit. TCRdb's own reprocessing of the public reads used fastp at Q25 and MiXCR and kept productive beta chains. When rows share a CDR3 protein, they turn into one entry using the most common DNA and genes. Counted in this sample were roughly 380,000 distinct CDR3 sequences; approximately 13% of them appeared once. The ten largest clones capture about 5% of the sample. Material for sequencing was blood. Source of these receptors: a woman between 18 and 29 years old with Graves' hyperthyroidism.

This clonotype was counted only a few times. This chain connects TRBV18 to TRBJ1-1; D perhaps matches TRBD1 (6 bases). The CDR3 consists of 12 residues. Germline CDR1 KGHSH, CDR2 LQKENI. Trimming pared 9 bases from V and 4 bases from J, leaving 12 bases between. CDR3 nucleotides: TGTGCCAGTAAACAGGGAAGCACTGAAGCTTTCTTT. Amino acid sequence: CASKQGSTEAFF.

This clonotype was recorded at least ten times. The chain is built from TRBV7-8 and TRBJ2-1; D not resolved. V was clipped by 4 bases and J by 6 bases, with 1 base between them. CDR1 and CDR2 from the germline V gene are SGHVS and FQNEAQ. The CDR3 spans 10 residues. CDR3 DNA sequence: TGTGCCAGCAGCTCCAATGAGCAGTTCTTC. Translated, it gives CASSSNEQFF.

This clonotype appeared many times. The rearrangement uses TRBV7-6 and TRBJ2-6; D is unclear. Germline CDR1 reads SGHVS; CDR2 reads FNYEAQ. This CDR3 region has 14 residues. V lost 5 bases and J lost 2, with 7 bases in between. The DNA for the CDR3 is TGTGCCAGCAGCCCCCTGGCTGGGGCCAACGTCCTGACTTTC. This encodes CASSPLAGANVLTF.

The V call is TRBV7-2, the J call TRBJ1-5, with D possibly TRBD1 on 5 matching bases. CDR1 is SGHTA and CDR2 is FQGNSA in the germline V gene. Trimming removed 0 bases at V and 6 bases at J, with 6 bases between. This CDR3 contains 13 residues. This chain's CDR3 is CASSLAQGQPQHF. For the CDR3, the DNA is TGTGCCAGCAGCTTAGCTCAGGGTCAGCCCCAGCATTTT.

The table lists this clonotype with a few counts. This rearrangement joins TRBV6-2 or TRBV6-3 to TRBJ1-6; D perhaps matches TRBD1 (6 bases). This CDR3 region has 12 residues. Trimming cost V 6 bases and J 14 bases, with 14 bases left between them. Per germline, CDR1 MNHEY and CDR2 SVGEGT. In DNA form, the CDR3 reads TGTGCCAGCAGCCAACAGGGTGCCACCCTCCACTTT. Amino acid sequence: CASSQQGATLHF.

This clonotype came up a few times. CDR3 coding DNA: TGTGCCAGCAGTCGAAGGTCCGGGACAGATACAGATACGCAGTATTTT. Translation gives CASSRRSGTDTDTQYF. This chain uses TRBV5-6 with TRBJ2-3, with TRBD1 matching over 7 bases. V lost 5 bases, J lost 3 bases, and 12 bases stayed unmatched. This CDR3 has 16 amino acids. Germline loops: CDR1 SGHDT, CDR2 YYEEEE.

This clonotype was seen a handful of times. The chain recombines TRBV6-5 with TRBJ1-3; unclear D gene. Germline-derived CDR1 and CDR2 are MNHEY and SVGAGI. Trimming left V 0 bases short and J 7 bases short, with 7 bases between. The CDR3 length is 13 residues. Written as DNA, the CDR3 is TGTGCCAGCAGTTACTCGATTTCTAACACCATATATTTT. Translated: CASSYSISNTIYF.

This clonotype was picked up one time. The rearrangement joins TRBV12-3 or TRBV12-4 to TRBJ2-7; the match to TRBD2 covers 9 bases. V lost 1 base to trimming and J lost 2 bases; unmatched junction nucleotides: 3. The CDR3 has 15 amino acids. CDR3 sequence reads: CASSLVPSGTYEQYF. As DNA, the CDR3 is TGTGCCAGCAGTTTAGTGCCTAGCGGGACCTACGAGCAGTACTTC.

This clonotype was recorded at least ten times. The chain links TRBV20-1 to TRBJ1-5, with D perhaps TRBD1 (5 bases). Germline CDR1 reads DFQATT; CDR2 reads SNEGSKA (reference sequence). V dropped 4 bases and J dropped 3 bases, with 16 bases sitting between them. This CDR3 has 15 residues. CDR3 residues: CSATPGGSTNQPQHF. CDR3 DNA: TGCAGTGCTACCCCCGGGGGGAGCACCAATCAGCCCCAGCATTTT.

This clonotype was counted a few times. This chain joins TRBV19 and TRBJ2-4; D is perhaps TRBD2 (6 bases). CDR3 length: 18 residues. The germline gives CDR1 LNHDA, CDR2 SQIVND (reference sequence). Between the trimmed V and J ends, which lost 5 bases and 0 bases, there was a span of 20 bases. The CDR3 spells CASSPSSGLIIAKNIQYF. The CDR3 DNA follows: TGTGCCAGTAGTCCATCGAGCGGGCTGATTATAGCCAAAAACATTCAGTACTTC.

This chain links TRBV10-1 with TRBJ2-3; possible D gene TRBD2, 5 bases. CDR1 WNHNN and CDR2 SYGVQD come from the germline V gene (reference sequence). V lost 3 bases and J lost 2, with 9 bases in between. The CDR3 sequence is 14 residues long. CDR3 sequence reads: CASSDGGFTDTQYF. DNA of the CDR3: TGCGCCAGCAGTGACGGCGGGTTCACAGATACGCAGTATTTT.

Points on this clonotype: With a much larger clone just one base away, this may be a read error. The CDR3 DNA reads as TGCGCCAGCAGCTTGTCGAGGGCCGCGGCGGGGGTTGAGGCCAACGTCCTGACTTTC. Translated, it gives CASSLSRAAAGVEANVLTF. The chain recombines TRBV5-1 with TRBJ2-6; 7 bases line up with TRBD2. CDR3 length: 19 amino acids. The V gene end was trimmed by 1 base and the J gene end by 6 bases; junction bases not matched to a gene: 16. CDR1 is SGHRS, CDR2 YFSETQ, per germline.

V is TRBV5-1 and J is TRBJ2-1, with 8 bases aligning to TRBD2. Trimming took 2 bases from V and 8 from J; bases not matched to a gene: 3. The CDR3 is 13 amino acids. Looked up from germline, CDR1 is SGHRS and CDR2 is YFSETQ. The CDR3 region is CASSFASGYEQFF. In nucleotides, the CDR3 is TGCGCCAGCAGCTTCGCTAGCGGGTATGAGCAGTTCTTC.

The sample holds many counts of this clonotype. The chain couples TRBV5-1 to TRBJ2-7; 7 bases are shared with TRBD2. J lost 4 bases, V lost 4 bases, and 11 bases had no gene match. The CDR3 loop spans 15 amino acids. Germline loops: CDR1 SGHRS, CDR2 YFSETQ. This CDR3 is CASSPSPGTTYEQYF. The DNA of the CDR3 is TGCGCCAGCAGCCCGTCCCCCGGGACTACTTACGAGCAGTACTTC.

This clonotype was recorded at least ten times. V gene TRBV24-1 combines with J gene TRBJ2-3, with 8 bases aligning to TRBD2. With 4 bases clipped from V and 2 bases from J, the junction kept 10 bases outside the gene matches. This CDR3 region has 17 residues. Germline CDR1 reads KGHDR; CDR2 reads SFDVKD. CDR3 in DNA: TGTGCCACCAGTGACGGTTTATTAGCGGGGTCCACAGATACGCAGTATTTT. It is translated as CATSDGLLAGSTDTQYF.

The chain recombines TRBV6-2 or TRBV6-3 with TRBJ2-3; 9 bases are a match to TRBD1. The CDR3 loop spans 16 amino acids. CDR1 is MNHEY and CDR2 is SVGEGT in the germline V gene. V was pared by 6 bases and J by 4 bases, with 11 bases of the junction left unmatched. CDR3 residues: CASSKAPGTGSDTQYF. The CDR3 nucleotides read TGTGCCAGCAGCAAGGCCCCCGGGACAGGGTCAGATACGCAGTATTTT.

This clonotype was recorded many times. The V call is TRBV7-3, the J call TRBJ2-1; no clear D. Trimming shortened V by 1 base and J by 7 bases, and 8 bases separated the two germline ends. The germline V gene encodes CDR1 SGHTA and CDR2 FQGTGA. CDR3 size: 13 residues. The CDR3 nucleotides read TGTGCCAGCAGCTTAATGATCGGGAATGAGCAGTTCTTC. Its protein is CASSLMIGNEQFF.

This clonotype came up many times. This chain connects TRBV6-1 to TRBJ1-2; D might be TRBD1 (5 bases). The CDR3 runs 13 residues. V lost 6 bases to trimming and J lost 7 bases, with 15 bases between them. Germline V gene data show CDR1 as MNHNS and CDR2 as SASEGT. The CDR3 bases are TGTGCCAGCAGCGACGAGCCTCAGGGTGGCTACACCTTC. This encodes CASSDEPQGGYTF.

This clonotype was detected ten times or more. This CDR3 reads CASSLLSGRAYNEQFF. CDR3 nucleotide sequence: TGTGCCAGCAGTTTATTGTCCGGGAGGGCTTACAATGAGCAGTTCTTC. This chain links TRBV27 with TRBJ2-1; 8 bases fit TRBD2. Trimming cost V 1 base and J 4 bases; bases outside gene matches: 6. In germline, CDR1 is MNHEY, CDR2 SMNVEV (reference sequence). CDR3 length: 16 amino acids.

This clonotype was detected ten times or more. V usage is TRBV28 and J usage is TRBJ1-5, with D unresolved. There are 14 residues in the CDR3. The germline V and J ends were trimmed by 6 bases and 1 base, with 10 bases remaining between them. Germline V lookup: CDR1 MDHEN, CDR2 SYDVKM. The CDR3 here is CASSIDLSNQPQHF. DNA of the CDR3: TGTGCCAGCAGCATCGACCTGAGCAATCAGCCCCAGCATTTT.

This clonotype was counted ten times or more. The chain has TRBV20-1 and TRBJ2-1; 7 bases line up with TRBD2. V shed 3 bases, J shed 7 bases, and the junction held 6 bases outside the gene matches. This CDR3 is 13 amino acids long. Germline assignment: CDR1 DFQATT and CDR2 SNEGSKA (reference sequence). The DNA for the CDR3 is TGCAGTGCTAGCCCGGGAGGTGGTAATGAGCAGTTCTTC. The encoded protein is CSASPGGGNEQFF.

This clonotype was picked up a small number of times. The V gene is TRBV30, the J gene TRBJ1-5, with D unclear. This CDR3 is built from 15 residues. CDR1 and CDR2 (germline): GTSNPN, SVGIG (reference sequence). Trimming left V 0 bases short and J 6 bases short, with 15 bases between. The CDR3 region is CAWSVSGGEAQPQHF. Written as DNA, the CDR3 is TGTGCCTGGAGTGTAAGCGGCGGGGAGGCTCAGCCCCAGCATTTT.